The next 31 T cell receptor beta chains were all read from a single sample in a study of blood T cell repertoires in COVID-19. The protocol was immunoSEQ multiplex PCR, while the TCRdb copy is restricted to in-frame clones and leaves out a portion. The table includes 95,000 to 130,000 clones, over 80% detected once. The sequenced material came from peripheral blood. These receptors were taken from a man younger than 45 with acute or convalescent COVID-19.

The chain combines TRBV4-1 with TRBJ2-7, with D perhaps TRBD2 (6 bases). V was shortened by 2 bases and J by 4 bases, with 12 bases between the two germline ends. From germline, CDR1 is MGHRA and CDR2 YSYEKL. The CDR3 contains 14 residues. In nucleotides, the CDR3 is TGCGCCAGCAGCCAACCCCGACTAGGGTACGAGCAGTACTTC. Its translation is CASSQPRLGYEQYF.

CDR3 amino acids: CASSEGGAPPQDEQFF. The CDR3 bases are TGTGCCAGCAGCGAGGGGGGGGCCCCGCCTCAAGATGAGCAGTTCTTC. The gene calls are TRBV9 and TRBJ2-1; TRBD2 is a possible D gene (7 bases). Germline V CDR1 and CDR2: SGDLS, YYNGEE. This CDR3 spans 16 amino acids. Trimming pared 3 bases from V and 8 bases from J, leaving 21 bases between.

This clone has just one count. The rearrangement joins TRBV19 to TRBJ2-3, with 15 bases aligning to TRBD2. Germline assignment: CDR1 LNHDA and CDR2 SQIVND (reference sequence). There are 16 residues in the CDR3. With V trimmed by 10 bases and J by 1 base, 6 bases remained unmatched. For the CDR3, the DNA is TGTGCCACCTCCAGGACTAGCGGGGGGGGCACAGATACGCAGTATTTT. Amino acids: CATSRTSGGGTDTQYF.

The gene calls are TRBV19 and TRBJ1-4, with 8 bases identical to TRBD1. The CDR3 length is 14 residues. V lost 7 bases and J lost 8; bases outside the gene matches: 9. CDR1 is LNHDA, CDR2 SQIVND, per germline (reference sequence). The CDR3 here is CASTPTGEGEKLFF. In DNA form, the CDR3 reads TGTGCCAGTACCCCGACAGGGGAAGGGGAAAAACTGTTTTTT.

CDR3 sequence (DNA): TGTGCCAGCAGCAAGGTCGTAGCGGCCACAGATACGCAGTATTTT. Protein: CASSKVVAATDTQYF. This chain joins TRBV9 and TRBJ2-3, with a weak D call TRBD2 (6 bases). The CDR3 covers 15 residues. Deletions cut 4 bases from V and 2 bases from J, with 14 bases between. Germline V gene sequence: CDR1 SGDLS, CDR2 YYNGEE.

The CDR3 nucleotides read TGTGCCACCAGTACCCGACAGGGGGCTAGGGGCTACACCTTC. Residues: CATSTRQGARGYTF. This chain connects TRBV15 to TRBJ1-2, with 10 positions matching TRBD1. CDR3 length: 14 amino acids. Germline V CDR1 and CDR2: LNHNV, YYDKDF (reference sequence). V shed 6 bases, J shed 8 bases, and the junction held 9 bases outside the gene matches.

The V call is TRBV30, the J call TRBJ2-1, with D possibly TRBD2 on 6 matching bases. The V end lost 4 bases, the J end lost 4 bases, and 14 bases lay between the germline ends. The CDR3 covers 14 residues. The germline CDR1 and CDR2 sequences are GTSNPN and SVGIG (reference sequence). The DNA for the CDR3 is TGTGCCTGGAATCCGGGACTCCCTTACAATGAGCAGTTCTTC. The encoded protein is CAWNPGLPYNEQFF.

V and J are TRBV18 and TRBJ1-2; D gene ambiguous. Trimming pared 8 bases from V and 4 bases from J, leaving 14 bases between. Per the germline V gene, CDR1 is KGHSH and CDR2 is LQKENI. CDR3 length: 13 amino acids. The CDR3 DNA reads TGTGCCAGCGCCCCGCTCCGGAGCTATGGCTACACCTTC. Amino acids: CASAPLRSYGYTF.

This rearrangement joins TRBV29-1 to TRBJ2-5; 11 nucleotides align to TRBD2. With V trimmed by 6 bases and J by 5 bases, 2 bases remained unmatched. CDR1 is SQVTM and CDR2 is ANQGSEA in the germline V gene. The CDR3 is made up of 12 amino acids. CDR3 nucleotide sequence: TGCAGCGTGGGGACTAGCGGCGAGACCCAGTACTTC. It codes for CSVGTSGETQYF. The variable domain in full, completed from reference TRBV29-1 and TRBJ2-5, reads SAVISQKPSRDICQRGTSLTIQCQVDSQVTMMFWYRQQPGQSLTLIATANQGSEATYESGFVIDKFPISRPNLTFSTLTVSNMSPEDSSIYLCSVGTSGETQYFGPGTRLLVL.

The CDR3 region has the DNA TGTGCCAGCACCGGGGGGTACGGCACAGATACGCAGTATTTT. This encodes CASTGGYGTDTQYF. The chain combines TRBV6-5 with TRBJ2-3; 7 bases map to TRBD2. Germline V gene data show CDR1 as MNHEY and CDR2 as SVGAGI. This CDR3 is 14 amino acids long. V trimming: 7 bases; J trimming: 1 base; junction bases outside the gene matches: 5.

The chain joins TRBV15 to TRBJ1-3; D is perhaps TRBD1 (5 bases). CDR3 length: 22 amino acids. V dropped 1 base and J dropped 4 bases, with 32 bases sitting between them. Germline V lookup: CDR1 LNHNV, CDR2 YYDKDF (reference sequence). CDR3 nucleotide sequence: TGTGCCACCAGCAGAGTAGGTGGGGCCATCCGGAACCGACATAAGGCAGGAAACACCATATATTTT. It is translated as CATSRVGGAIRNRHKAGNTIYF.

V gene TRBV19 combines with J gene TRBJ1-5, with 8 bases lining up with TRBD1. The CDR3 is 18 residues long. Per the germline V gene, CDR1 is LNHDA and CDR2 is SQIVND (reference sequence). V shed 4 bases, J shed 2 bases, and the junction held 13 bases outside the gene matches. This CDR3 is CASSTMLRTGFGNQPQHF. The DNA for the CDR3 is TGTGCCAGTAGTACTATGCTTCGGACAGGGTTTGGCAATCAGCCCCAGCATTTT. The whole variable domain, filled in from reference TRBV19 and TRBJ1-5, reads DGGITQSPKYLFRKEGQNVTLSCEQNLNHDAMYWYRQDPGQGLRLIYYSQIVNDFQKGDIAEGYSVSREKKESFPLTVTSAQKNPTAFYLCASSTMLRTGFGNQPQHFGDGTRLSIL.

The chain employs TRBV2 and TRBJ1-1, with D maybe TRBD1 (5 bases). The CDR3 runs 15 residues. Germline assignment: CDR1 SNHLY and CDR2 FYNNEI. Trimming removed 3 bases at V and 5 bases at J, with 16 bases between. The CDR3 DNA follows: TGTGCCAGCAGTGATGTCCTCTTTGGGGGGACTGAAGCTTTCTTT. Protein: CASSDVLFGGTEAFF.

The CDR3 here is CASSYSTSGRETQYF. The CDR3 bases are TGTGCCAGCAGTTACTCTACTAGCGGGAGAGAGACCCAGTACTTC. The chain carries TRBV6-5 and TRBJ2-5; 11 bases agree with TRBD2. J gave up 4 bases and V 0 bases, and 1 base lay outside the gene matches. The germline CDR1 and CDR2 sequences are MNHEY and SVGAGI. This CDR3 has 15 amino acids.

On this clone itself: The identical CDR3 is also encoded by other nucleotide sequences in the sample. V is TRBV4-1 and J is TRBJ1-1; 9 nucleotides align to TRBD1. The CDR3 is made up of 15 amino acids. The trim removed 3 bases at V and 5 bases at J, leaving 7 bases unmatched. Germline V gene lookup returns CDR1 MGHRA and CDR2 YSYEKL. DNA of the CDR3: TGCGCCAGCAGCCAGGCGTACAGGGGGCGTACTGAAGCTTTCTTT. Translated: CASSQAYRGRTEAFF.

The chain carries TRBV6-5 and TRBJ1-3, with D unclear. CDR1 is MNHEY and CDR2 is SVGAGI in the germline V gene. This CDR3 has 13 residues. Trimming left V 6 bases short and J 4 bases short, with 10 bases between. The CDR3 coding sequence is TGTGCCAGCAGCCGGGGAGGAGGAAACACCATATATTTT. Encoded protein: CASSRGGGNTIYF.

This rearrangement joins TRBV6-2 or TRBV6-3 to TRBJ1-1, with D uncertain. The V end lost 5 bases, the J end lost 4 bases, and 14 bases lay between the germline ends. This CDR3 has 14 amino acids. Germline V gene lookup returns CDR1 MNHEY and CDR2 SVGEGT. The CDR3 DNA is TGTGCCAGCAGTCACGGGTCTTTGAGCACTGAAGCTTTCTTT. Translation gives CASSHGSLSTEAFF.

V is TRBV27 and J is TRBJ1-2, with 11 positions matching TRBD1. The length of the CDR3 is 16 residues. V dropped 5 bases and J dropped 4; count of bases not matched to a gene: 9. In germline, CDR1 is MNHEY, CDR2 SMNVEV (reference sequence). The CDR3 DNA follows: TGTGCCAGCAGTATTAACCGGGACAGGGGGACCTATGGCTACACCTTC. Translating gives CASSINRDRGTYGYTF.

The V call is TRBV19, the J call TRBJ1-5; D gene unclear. The CDR3 runs 15 residues. V lost 5 bases and J lost 6, with 17 bases in between. Looked up from germline, CDR1 is LNHDA and CDR2 is SQIVND (reference sequence). The CDR3 DNA is TGTGCCAGTAGTTCCGACTCGACCCGGGGTCAGCCCCAGCATTTT. This gives the protein CASSSDSTRGQPQHF.

The chain carries TRBV2 and TRBJ2-1; 7 positions agree with TRBD2. V shed 8 bases and J 2 bases; nucleotides not matched to a gene: 12. This CDR3 has 16 residues. Germline CDR1 and CDR2: SNHLY and FYNNEI. The CDR3 here is CASALTARGAYNEQFF. The CDR3 DNA follows: TGTGCCAGCGCCCTCACGGCTCGGGGGGCCTACAATGAGCAGTTCTTC.

The chain joins TRBV29-1 to TRBJ2-2, with 7 bases lining up with TRBD1. This CDR3 comprises 11 residues. The germline CDR1 and CDR2 sequences are SQVTM and ANQGSEA. The J segment lost 13 bases and the V segment lost 7 bases, leaving 9 bases of the junction unmatched. DNA for the CDR3: TGCAGCGGACGGACAGGATATTCGCTGTTTTTT. It translates to CSGRTGYSLFF.

This chain links TRBV7-8 with TRBJ1-2; TRBD1 aligns across 9 bases. This CDR3 region has 16 residues. V trimming: 4 bases; J trimming: 5 bases; junction bases outside the gene matches: 11. Germline V gene sequence: CDR1 SGHVS, CDR2 FQNEAQ. The CDR3 DNA reads TGTGCCAGCAGCTCGAACCGGGACAGGGAGTTATATGGCTACACCTTC. Its protein is CASSSNRDRELYGYTF. The full variable domain, with the rest looked up from reference TRBV7-8 and TRBJ1-2, is GAGVSQSPRYKVAKRGQDVALRCDPISGHVSLFWYQQALGQGPEFLTYFQNEAQLDKSGLPSDRFFAERPEGSVSTLKIQRTQQEDSAVYLCASSSNRDRELYGYTFGSGTRLTVV.

On this clone itself: Sequence at one end of the junction differs from germline and may be a read error. This CDR3 is also generated by other DNA sequences in the sample. The rearrangement uses TRBV2 and TRBJ1-6, with 7 bases aligning to TRBD1. This CDR3 contains 14 residues. Germline V gene data show CDR1 as SNHLY and CDR2 as FYNNEI. The CDR3 sequence is CASRRDRSNSPLHF. DNA of the CDR3: TGTGCCAGCAGGCGGGACAGATCGAATTCACCTCTCCACTTT.

This chain joins TRBV5-5 and TRBJ2-3; 13 bases map to TRBD2. After removal of 4 bases from V and 5 bases from J, the junction contained 1 base not matched to a gene. Per germline, CDR1 SGHKS and CDR2 YYEKEE (reference sequence). CDR3 length: 14 amino acids. CDR3 DNA: TGTGCCAGCAGCGGACTAGCGGGGGTAGATACGCAGTATTTT. Residues: CASSGLAGVDTQYF. The full variable domain, in which reference TRBV5-5 and TRBJ2-3 provide the parts outside the CDR3, is DAGVTQSPTHLIKTRGQQVTLRCSPISGHKSVSWYQQVLGQGPQFIFQYYEKEERGRGNFPDRFSARQFPNYSSELNVNALLLGDSALYLCASSGLAGVDTQYFGPGTRLTVL.

J is TRBJ2-7 and V is TRBV6-5, with TRBD2 identical over 11 bases. The CDR3 extends over 11 amino acids. Germline values: CDR1 MNHEY, CDR2 SVGAGI. As DNA, the CDR3 is TGTGCCAGCACCGGGACTAGCGGTGATTTCGTC. Translation: CASTGTSGDFV.

V is TRBV3-1 (or the pseudogene TRBV3-2) and J is TRBJ1-6; D is unclear. V was trimmed by 1 base and J by 6 bases, leaving 10 bases between them. Looked up from germline, CDR1 is LGHDT and CDR2 is YNNKEL (reference sequence). CDR3 length: 15 residues. Here the CDR3 DNA reads TGTGCCAGCAGCCAAGGTAGCTCAAGTAATTCACCCCTCCACTTT. Translated: CASSQGSSSNSPLHF.

V usage is TRBV28 and J usage is TRBJ1-5, with D uncertain. From germline, CDR1 is MDHEN and CDR2 SYDVKM. This CDR3 region has 12 residues. Trimming shortened V by 5 bases and J by 5 bases, and 7 bases separated the two germline ends. The CDR3 DNA reads TGTGCCAGCAGTCTCCTCTATCAGCCCCAGCATTTT. Translation: CASSLLYQPQHF.

The CDR3 region is CASSADKSAYEQYV. As DNA, the CDR3 is TGTGCCAGCAGCGCCGACAAATCTGCCTACGAGCAGTACGTC. V is TRBV5-4 and J is TRBJ2-7; D gene ambiguous. The V and J ends lost 4 bases and 2 bases respectively, with 13 bases between them. CDR3 length: 14 residues. From germline, CDR1 is SGHNT and CDR2 YYREEE (reference sequence).

The chain combines TRBV14 with TRBJ2-2; 14 positions agree with TRBD2. Looked up from germline, CDR1 is SGHDN and CDR2 is FVKESK. The CDR3 runs to 18 residues. V lost 3 bases to trimming and J lost 0 bases; unmatched junction nucleotides: 3. CDR3 sequence: CASSHMGLAGANTGELFF. CDR3 nucleotides: TGTGCCAGCAGCCATATGGGACTAGCGGGGGCGAACACCGGGGAGCTGTTTTTT.

This clone has only a few counts. The J gene is TRBJ1-1, the V gene TRBV19, with a weak D call TRBD1 (5 bases). The germline V and J ends were trimmed by 5 bases and 4 bases, with 29 bases remaining between them. The germline V gene has CDR1 LNHDA and CDR2 SQIVND (reference sequence). This CDR3 is built from 19 residues. The CDR3 reads CASSFPYPGPALQGTEAFF. CDR3 coding DNA: TGTGCCAGTAGTTTCCCTTACCCGGGCCCGGCCCTTCAGGGCACTGAAGCTTTCTTT. Combining the CDR3 with reference TRBV19 and TRBJ1-1 gives the whole variable domain DGGITQSPKYLFRKEGQNVTLSCEQNLNHDAMYWYRQDPGQGLRLIYYSQIVNDFQKGDIAEGYSVSREKKESFPLTVTSAQKNPTAFYLCASSFPYPGPALQGTEAFFGQGTRLTVV.

The chain carries TRBV5-1 and TRBJ1-2, with TRBD1 as a possible D gene (6 bases). The ends were cut back, 0 bases at V and 3 bases at J, with 15 bases in the middle. The CDR3 sequence is 16 residues long. Germline V gives CDR1 SGHRS, CDR2 YFSETQ. The CDR3 sequence is CASSLASNRVHYGYTF. The CDR3 region has the DNA TGCGCCAGCAGCTTGGCCAGTAACAGGGTGCACTATGGCTACACCTTC.